The T cell receptor (beta chain) described here comes from a study of tumor-infiltrating lymphocytes in localized non-small cell lung cancer (dated by TCRdb to the early 2020s). Context from the whole study: Several histologies were represented in the cohort, which also included both smokers and never-smokers as well as patients whose samples were collected after neoadjuvant chemotherapy. The overall ICON cohort was composed of around 150 surgical patients with localized non-small cell lung cancer whose tumors were resected. From each patient came resected tumor tissue plus uninvolved lung tissue from that same patient, and the uninvolved lung tissue was described as non-adjacent to the tumor. For 55 patients, immunoSEQ T-cell fraction was compared between paired tumor and uninvolved lung. TCR sequencing was one of several integrated assays, alongside flow cytometry, multiplex immunofluorescence, RNA-seq, exome sequencing and proteomics, applied to the same patients.

The investigation overall reported the following: Recurrence-free survival showed no association with tumor T-cell fraction from TCR sequencing (p = 0.61). Assay coverage varied across patients depending on available tissue quantity, so only a subset of the cohort had TCR sequencing. In line with immunofluorescence CD3 counts, TCRbeta sequencing supported higher T cell infiltration in tumors compared with uninvolved lung tissue. No difference in TCR-derived T-cell fraction was observed between the flow cytometry-defined immunotypes IM1 (good prognosis) and IM2 (poor prognosis). Because different assays used different pieces of the same tissue, intratumor heterogeneity could not be separated from technical variation.

The T-cell fraction in tumor and uninvolved lung tissue was provided by TCR sequencing with the immunoSEQ assay. In the source study's methods: For survival analysis, patients were divided into high (upper tertile) and low (lower two tertiles) T-cell fraction groups, which were compared by log-rank test. Paired tumor versus uninvolved lung differences in T-cell fraction were tested with a signed-rank test. TCRdb re-hosts the immuneACCESS table, in-frame sequences only. Its copies lack some clones; in the studies checked, an unresolved V gene accounts for under half of them, and the cause for the rest is not known. That table is the source of V, J and clone size, and D and trimming were worked out from the DNA. Here the sample has about 6,000 clones; 76% occur a single time. The ten top clones hold approximately 5.5% of the sample. Reading from cysteine to phenylalanine, the CDR3 counts 16 amino acids. The only DNA kept is the CDR3, 48 bases in frame from the first base. For this chain, trimming is 1 base at the V end and 6 bases at the J end, and the number of junction bases without a gene match is 9. The germline V gene sets CDR1 to KGHSY and CDR2 to FQNENV.

Patient enrollment in ICON started in the first half of 2016, and the final patient was enrolled in 2018. A subcohort of around 76 patients provided fresh tumor and matched uninvolved tissue for in-depth immune analyses, with TCR sequencing among those analyses. TCR sequencing was performed on DNA isolated from bulk tissue, without cell sorting. Comments on this clone: Its cognate antigen has yet to be identified. Base quality data are lacking; no much larger clone is found one base away.

The specimen sequenced was lung tumor tissue. Recombination connected TRBV16 to TRBJ2-1; 7 central nucleotides agree with TRBD2. This clonotype was obtained from a human donor with non-small cell lung cancer. The CDR3 protein sequence reads: CASSQWAERGVNEQFF. The DNA sequence is given as TGTGCCAGCAGCCAATGGGCAGAGCGGGGAGTCAATGAGCAGTTCTTC. This CDR3, with the reference TRBV16 and TRBJ2-1 proteins standing in past its ends, gives the full variable domain GEEVAQTPKHLVRGEGQKAKLYCAPIKGHSYVFWYQQVLKNEFKFLISFQNENVFDETGMPKERFSAKCLPNSPCSLEIQATKLEDSAVYFCASSQWAERGVNEQFFGPGTRLTVL.